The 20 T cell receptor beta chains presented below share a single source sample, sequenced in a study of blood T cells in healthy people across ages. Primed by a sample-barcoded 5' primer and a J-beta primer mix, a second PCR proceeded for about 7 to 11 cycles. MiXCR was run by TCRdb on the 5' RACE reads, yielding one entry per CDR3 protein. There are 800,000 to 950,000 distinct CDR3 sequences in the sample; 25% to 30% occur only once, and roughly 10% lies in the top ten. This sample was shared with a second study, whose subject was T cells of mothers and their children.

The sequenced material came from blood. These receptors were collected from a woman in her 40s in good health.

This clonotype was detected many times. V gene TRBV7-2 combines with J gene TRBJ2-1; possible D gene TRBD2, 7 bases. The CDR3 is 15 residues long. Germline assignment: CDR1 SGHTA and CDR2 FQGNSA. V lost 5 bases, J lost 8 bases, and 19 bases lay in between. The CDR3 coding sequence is TGTGCCAGCAGCCCCGAGGGGGGACTAAAGGATGAGCAGTTCTTC. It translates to CASSPEGGLKDEQFF. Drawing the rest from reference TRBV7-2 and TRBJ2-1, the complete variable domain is GAGVSQSPSNKVTEKGKDVELRCDPISGHTALYWYRQSLGQGLEFLIYFQGNSAPDKSGLPSDRFSAERTGGSVSTLTIQRTQQEDSAVYLCASSPEGGLKDEQFFGPGTRLTVL.

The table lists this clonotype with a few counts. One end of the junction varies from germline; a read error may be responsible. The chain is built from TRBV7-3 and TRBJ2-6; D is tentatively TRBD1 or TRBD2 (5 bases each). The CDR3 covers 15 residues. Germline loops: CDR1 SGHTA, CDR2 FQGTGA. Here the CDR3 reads CASSFGGSGANVRTF. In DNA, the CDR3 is TGTGCCAGCAGCTTTGGGGGATCTGGGGCCAACGTCCGGACTTTC.

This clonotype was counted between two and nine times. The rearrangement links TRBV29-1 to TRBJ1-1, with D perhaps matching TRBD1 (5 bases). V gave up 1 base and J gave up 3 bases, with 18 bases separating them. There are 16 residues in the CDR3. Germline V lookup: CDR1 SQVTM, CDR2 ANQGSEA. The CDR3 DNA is TGCAGCGTTGAAGCCGGGACCTTGATATTTTACACTGAAGCTTTCTTT. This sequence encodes CSVEAGTLIFYTEAFF.

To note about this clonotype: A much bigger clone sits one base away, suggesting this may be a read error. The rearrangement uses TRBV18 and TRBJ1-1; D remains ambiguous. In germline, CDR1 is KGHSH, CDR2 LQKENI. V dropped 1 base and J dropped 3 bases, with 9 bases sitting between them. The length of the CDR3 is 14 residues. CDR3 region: CASSPRAEYTEAFF. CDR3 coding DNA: TGTGCCAGCTCACCACGAGCAGAGTACACTGAAGCTTTCTTT.

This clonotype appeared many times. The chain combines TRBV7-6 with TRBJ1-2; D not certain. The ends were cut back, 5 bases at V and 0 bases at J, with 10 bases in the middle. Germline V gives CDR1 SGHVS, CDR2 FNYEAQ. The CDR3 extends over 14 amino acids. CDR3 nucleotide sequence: TGTGCCAGCAGCATGGGTGCAGCTAACTATGGCTACACCTTC. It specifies CASSMGAANYGYTF.

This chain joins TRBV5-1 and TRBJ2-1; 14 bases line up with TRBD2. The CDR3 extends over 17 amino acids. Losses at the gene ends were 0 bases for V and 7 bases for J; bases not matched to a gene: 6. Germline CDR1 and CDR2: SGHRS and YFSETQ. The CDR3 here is CASSLVTSGGARNEQFF. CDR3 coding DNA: TGCGCCAGCAGCTTGGTGACTAGCGGGGGGGCGCGGAATGAGCAGTTCTTC.

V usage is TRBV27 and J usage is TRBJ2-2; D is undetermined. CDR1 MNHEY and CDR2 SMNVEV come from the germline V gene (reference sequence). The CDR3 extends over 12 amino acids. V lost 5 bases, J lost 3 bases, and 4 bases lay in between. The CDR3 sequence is CASSMDTGELFF. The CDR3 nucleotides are TGTGCCAGCAGTATGGACACCGGGGAGCTGTTTTTT.

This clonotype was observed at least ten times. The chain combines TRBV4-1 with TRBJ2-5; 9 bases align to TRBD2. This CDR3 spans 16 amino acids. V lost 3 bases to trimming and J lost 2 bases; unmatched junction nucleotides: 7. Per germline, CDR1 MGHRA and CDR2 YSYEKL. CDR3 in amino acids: CASSHLSGGPQETQYF. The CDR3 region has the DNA TGCGCCAGCAGCCATCTAAGCGGGGGGCCTCAAGAGACCCAGTACTTC.

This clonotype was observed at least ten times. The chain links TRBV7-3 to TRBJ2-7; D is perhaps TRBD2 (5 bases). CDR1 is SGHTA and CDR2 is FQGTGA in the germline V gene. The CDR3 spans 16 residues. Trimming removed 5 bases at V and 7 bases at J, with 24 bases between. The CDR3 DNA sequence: TGTGCCAGCAGCCTCCCCCCCAACCGGAGGTTGCGGGAGCAGTACTTC. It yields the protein CASSLPPNRRLREQYF.

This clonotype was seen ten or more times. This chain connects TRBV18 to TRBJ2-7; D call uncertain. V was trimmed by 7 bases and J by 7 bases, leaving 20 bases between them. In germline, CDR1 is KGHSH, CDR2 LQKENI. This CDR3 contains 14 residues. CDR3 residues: CASLSGGENKEQYF. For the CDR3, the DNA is TGTGCCAGCTTAAGTGGTGGGGAAAATAAGGAGCAGTACTTC.

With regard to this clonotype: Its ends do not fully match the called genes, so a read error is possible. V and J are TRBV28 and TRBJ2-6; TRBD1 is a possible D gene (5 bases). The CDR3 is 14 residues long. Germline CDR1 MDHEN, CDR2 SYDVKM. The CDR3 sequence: CASRQGSGANVRTF. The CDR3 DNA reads TGTGCCAGCAGGCAGGGCTCTGGGGCCAACGTCCGGACTTTC.

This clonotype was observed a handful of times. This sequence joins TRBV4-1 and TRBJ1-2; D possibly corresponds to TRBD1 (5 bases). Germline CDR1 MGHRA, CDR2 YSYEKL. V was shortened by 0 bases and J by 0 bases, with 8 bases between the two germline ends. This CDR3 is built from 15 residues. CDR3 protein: CASSQDQGANYGYTF. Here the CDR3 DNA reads TGCGCCAGCAGCCAAGATCAGGGAGCTAACTATGGCTACACCTTC.

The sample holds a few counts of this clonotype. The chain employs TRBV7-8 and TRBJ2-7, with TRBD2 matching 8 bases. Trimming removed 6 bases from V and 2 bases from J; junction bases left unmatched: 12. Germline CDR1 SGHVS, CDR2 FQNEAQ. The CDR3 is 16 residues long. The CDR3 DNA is TGTGCCAGCAGTTCGGGGACTAGTGGGGCGGCCTACGAGCAGTACTTC. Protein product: CASSSGTSGAAYEQYF.

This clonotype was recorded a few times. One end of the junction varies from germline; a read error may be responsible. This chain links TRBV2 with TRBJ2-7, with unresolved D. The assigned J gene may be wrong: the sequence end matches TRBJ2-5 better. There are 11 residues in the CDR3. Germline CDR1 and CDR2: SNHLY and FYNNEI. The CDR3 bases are TGTGCCAGCAGTGAGCAAGGGACCCAGTACTTC. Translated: CASSEQGTQYF.

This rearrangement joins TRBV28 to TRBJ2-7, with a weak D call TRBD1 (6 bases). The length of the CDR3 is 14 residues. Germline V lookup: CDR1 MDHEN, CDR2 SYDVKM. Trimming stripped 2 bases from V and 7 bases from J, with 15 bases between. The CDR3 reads CASSLPWGPGEQYF. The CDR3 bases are TGTGCCAGCAGTTTACCATGGGGGCCGGGGGAGCAGTACTTC.

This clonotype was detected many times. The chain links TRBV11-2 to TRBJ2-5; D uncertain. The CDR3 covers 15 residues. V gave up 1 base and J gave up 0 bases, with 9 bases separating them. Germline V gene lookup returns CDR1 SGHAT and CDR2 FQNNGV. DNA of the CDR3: TGTGCCAGCAGCTTAGTTCTTGTGAACCAAGAGACCCAGTACTTC. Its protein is CASSLVLVNQETQYF. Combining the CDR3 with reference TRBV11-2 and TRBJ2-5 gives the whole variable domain EAGVAQSPRYKIIEKRQSVAFWCNPISGHATLYWYQQILGQGPKLLIQFQNNGVVDDSQLPKDRFSAERLKGVDSTLKIQPAKLEDSAVYLCASSLVLVNQETQYFGPGTRLLVL.

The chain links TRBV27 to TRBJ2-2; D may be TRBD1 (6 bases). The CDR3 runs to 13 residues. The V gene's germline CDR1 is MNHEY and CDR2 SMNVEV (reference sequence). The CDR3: CTNHRVVGGELFF. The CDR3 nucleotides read TGTACCAACCACAGGGTGGTTGGCGGGGAGCTGTTTTTT.

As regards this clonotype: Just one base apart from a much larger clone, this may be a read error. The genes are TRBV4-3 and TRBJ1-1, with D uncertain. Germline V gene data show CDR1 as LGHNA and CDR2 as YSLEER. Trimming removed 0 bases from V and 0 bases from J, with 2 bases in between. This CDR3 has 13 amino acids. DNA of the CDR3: TGCGCCAGCAGCCAAGAGTTGAACACTGAAGCTTTCTTT. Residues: CASSQELNTEAFF.

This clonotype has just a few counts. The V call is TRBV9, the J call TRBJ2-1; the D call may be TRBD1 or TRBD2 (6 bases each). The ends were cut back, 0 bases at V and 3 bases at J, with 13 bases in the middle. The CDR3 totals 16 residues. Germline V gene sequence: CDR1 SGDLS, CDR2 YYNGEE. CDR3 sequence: CASSVEGGSYYNEQFF. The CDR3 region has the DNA TGTGCCAGCAGCGTAGAGGGGGGATCGTACTACAATGAGCAGTTCTTC.

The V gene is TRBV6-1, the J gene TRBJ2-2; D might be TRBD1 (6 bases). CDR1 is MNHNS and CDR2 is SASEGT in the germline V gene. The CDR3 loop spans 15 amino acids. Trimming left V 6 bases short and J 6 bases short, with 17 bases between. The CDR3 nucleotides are TGTGCCAGCAGCCGTCAGGGGTTTGAGCCCGGGGAGCTGTTTTTT. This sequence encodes CASSRQGFEPGELFF.